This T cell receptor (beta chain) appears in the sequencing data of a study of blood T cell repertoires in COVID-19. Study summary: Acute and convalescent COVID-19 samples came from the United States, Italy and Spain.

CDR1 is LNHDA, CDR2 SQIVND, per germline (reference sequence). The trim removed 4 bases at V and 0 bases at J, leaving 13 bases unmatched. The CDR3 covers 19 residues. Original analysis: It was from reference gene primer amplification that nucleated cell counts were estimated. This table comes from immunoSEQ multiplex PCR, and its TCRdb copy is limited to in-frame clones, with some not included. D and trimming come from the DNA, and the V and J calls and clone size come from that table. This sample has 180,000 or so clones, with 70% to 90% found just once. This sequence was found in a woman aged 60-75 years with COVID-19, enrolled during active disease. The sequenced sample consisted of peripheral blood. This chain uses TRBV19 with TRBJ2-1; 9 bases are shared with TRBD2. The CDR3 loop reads CASSSPYSGSLSSYNEQFF. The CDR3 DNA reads TGTGCCAGTAGTAGCCCTTATAGCGGGAGCCTTAGCTCCTACAATGAGCAGTTCTTC. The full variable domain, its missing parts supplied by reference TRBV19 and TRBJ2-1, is DGGITQSPKYLFRKEGQNVTLSCEQNLNHDAMYWYRQDPGQGLRLIYYSQIVNDFQKGDIAEGYSVSREKKESFPLTVTSAQKNPTAFYLCASSSPYSGSLSSYNEQFFGPGTRLTVL.